The clone carrying this T cell receptor beta chain has only a few counts. Its antigen is not known. This sample's TCRbeta library carried unique molecular identifier barcodes. One entry per CDR3 protein, called by TCRdb with MiXCR from the PCR reads. Of just over 950,000 distinct CDR3 sequences listed, about 26% are singletons. The sample belongs to a study of T-cell reconstitution after alpha-beta-depleted transplantation in children. Findings of the study overall: From newly produced T cells came most of the T-cell counts and diversity one year after transplant. At day 60, the high TCRbeta diversity found in some patients originated from recipient T cells and thymic progenitors that had survived.

This receptor was identified in a boy younger than two who had a stem cell transplant for SCID, so the T cells may come from the graft donor. The sample consisted of PBMCs, mostly from graft donor cells, taken 360 days after TCRalphabeta/CD19-depleted stem cell transplant.

The CDR3: CASSLVRTVNGGYTF. The DNA of the CDR3 is TGTGCCAGCAGCTTAGTGAGGACAGTAAATGGAGGCTACACCTTC. This sequence joins TRBV7-2 and TRBJ1-2, with TRBD1 as a possible D gene (6 bases). V shed 1 base and J shed 8 bases, with 17 bases lying between them. The CDR3 has 15 amino acids. The V gene's germline CDR1 is SGHTA and CDR2 FQGNSA.